Each of the 14 T cell receptor beta chains below was sequenced from the same sample in a study of early T cells in non-severe SARS-CoV-2 infection. TCRdb reprocessed the 5' RACE reads with MiXCR, giving one entry per CDR3 protein. This table has roughly 41,000 distinct CDR3 sequences, more than 4.5% appearing once. Here the sequenced sample was whole blood, taken at baseline. These receptors were taken from an adult who was a healthcare worker with PCR-confirmed SARS-CoV-2 infection or an uninfected control (not recorded which).

CDR3 residues: CATSDLAGDSETQYF. CDR3 sequence (DNA): TGTGCCACCAGTGATTTGGCGGGAGATAGTGAGACCCAGTACTTC. V usage is TRBV24-1 and J usage is TRBJ2-5; 7 bases match TRBD2. This CDR3 comprises 15 residues. V lost 0 bases, J lost 5 bases, and 5 bases stayed unmatched. The V gene's germline CDR1 is KGHDR and CDR2 SFDVKD.

The sample holds many counts of this clonotype. The chain carries TRBV5-1 and TRBJ2-1; 7 bases are shared with TRBD1. Germline V gives CDR1 SGHRS, CDR2 YFSETQ. The trim removed 0 bases at V and 5 bases at J, leaving 8 bases unmatched. The CDR3 runs to 16 residues. This chain's CDR3 is CASSLGTGRGNNEQFF. Here the CDR3 DNA reads TGCGCCAGCAGCTTGGGGACAGGTCGGGGCAACAATGAGCAGTTCTTC.

This clonotype was seen at least ten times. The chain links TRBV19 to TRBJ1-2; 10 bases map to TRBD1. The CDR3 loop spans 16 amino acids. V shed 2 bases and J 3 bases; nucleotides not matched to a gene: 6. Germline assignment: CDR1 LNHDA and CDR2 SQIVND (reference sequence). The CDR3 sequence is CASSITGQGEDYGYTF. The CDR3 DNA is TGTGCCAGTAGTATAACAGGACAGGGGGAGGACTATGGCTACACCTTC. Variable domain in full (rest from reference TRBV19 and TRBJ1-2): DGGITQSPKYLFRKEGQNVTLSCEQNLNHDAMYWYRQDPGQGLRLIYYSQIVNDFQKGDIAEGYSVSREKKESFPLTVTSAQKNPTAFYLCASSITGQGEDYGYTFGSGTRLTVV.

There are many counts of this clonotype. This chain connects TRBV12-3 or TRBV12-4 to TRBJ2-3, with 11 bases that match TRBD2. V dropped 9 bases and J dropped 4; count of bases not matched to a gene: 6. The CDR3 extends over 14 amino acids. The CDR3 DNA is TGTGCCAGTCGGACTAGCGGGTACCCAGATACGCAGTATTTT. Protein sequence: CASRTSGYPDTQYF.

This clonotype has at least ten counts. V gene TRBV28 combines with J gene TRBJ1-4; tentative D call: TRBD1 (5 bases). The CDR3 length is 14 residues. V shed 6 bases and J shed 5 bases, with 13 bases lying between them. CDR1 is MDHEN and CDR2 is SYDVKM in the germline V gene. CDR3 protein: CASRTGLPNEKLFF. CDR3 bases: TGTGCCAGCAGAACGGGACTGCCGAATGAAAAACTGTTTTTT.

This clonotype was seen many times. The chain joins TRBV28 to TRBJ2-5; a weak D match, TRBD2 (6 bases). The CDR3 loop spans 12 amino acids. Trimming left V 5 bases short and J 6 bases short, with 10 bases between. CDR1 and CDR2 from the germline V gene are MDHEN and SYDVKM. CDR3 loop: CASSPGGQTQYF. The CDR3 region has the DNA TGTGCCAGCAGTCCCGGGGGACAGACCCAGTACTTC.

Comments on this clonotype: One junction end does not reproduce the germline sequence, and a read error may be involved. The V call is TRBV24-1, the J call TRBJ2-1; D gene unclear. The CDR3 runs to 12 residues. CDR1 is KGHDR, CDR2 SFDVKD, per germline. CDR3 loop: CVTSAFGNEQFF. CDR3 sequence (DNA): TGTGTCACCAGTGCCTTTGGTAATGAGCAGTTCTTC.

This clonotype was seen a few times. This rearrangement joins TRBV14 to TRBJ2-6; 7 bases align to TRBD2. The CDR3 covers 18 residues. Germline CDR1 and CDR2: SGHDN and FVKESK. J lost 0 bases, V lost 2 bases, and 7 bases had no gene match. CDR3 sequence (DNA): TGTGCCAGCAGCCAATGGGAGGGAATCGGCTCTGGGGCCAACGTCCTGACTTTC. Protein sequence: CASSQWEGIGSGANVLTF.

This clonotype was seen ten or more times. The chain has TRBV20-1 and TRBJ2-7, with TRBD2 matching over 11 bases. Trimming at V came to 0 bases and at J to 7 bases, leaving 5 bases not matched to a gene. Germline loops: CDR1 DFQATT, CDR2 SNEGSKA (reference sequence). The CDR3 is 14 residues long. This chain's CDR3 is CSARDSGRGTEQYF. CDR3 DNA: TGCAGTGCTAGAGATAGCGGGAGGGGAACGGAGCAGTACTTC.

In this sample, this clonotype turned up a few times. The chain links TRBV19 to TRBJ2-1; the match to TRBD2 covers 13 bases. Germline V gene data show CDR1 as LNHDA and CDR2 as SQIVND (reference sequence). The V segment lost 3 bases and the J segment 10 bases; nucleotides outside the gene matches: 3. This CDR3 spans 14 amino acids. The CDR3 bases are TGTGCCAGTAGTATGGGGACTAGCGGGACCGAGCAGTTCTTC. Amino acids: CASSMGTSGTEQFF.

As to this clonotype: A much larger clone is a single base away; this may be a read error. This rearrangement joins TRBV11-3 to TRBJ2-3, with a possible D match to TRBD2 (5 bases). The V gene's germline CDR1 is SGHNT and CDR2 YENEEA. The CDR3 consists of 14 residues. CDR3 sequence: CAGSPRRSTDTQYF. DNA for the CDR3: TGTGCCGGCAGCCCTCGGAGGAGTACAGATACGCAGTATTTT.

This clonotype was recorded a few times. The chain uses TRBV20-1 and TRBJ2-5; D is uncertain. The CDR3 is 11 amino acids. Trimming removed 0 bases at V and 5 bases at J, with 4 bases between. CDR1 DFQATT and CDR2 SNEGSKA come from the germline V gene (reference sequence). CDR3 nucleotide sequence: TGCAGTGCTAGAGACGAGGAGACCCAGTACTTC. Translation gives CSARDEETQYF.

This clonotype was counted at least ten times. CDR3 sequence reads: CASSATTSDTDTQYF. For the CDR3, the DNA is TGTGCCAGCAGTGCTACGACTAGCGACACAGATACGCAGTATTTT. V is TRBV6-4 and J is TRBJ2-3; 8 nucleotides match TRBD2. The CDR3 covers 15 residues. CDR1 is MRHNA, CDR2 SNTAGT, per germline. The ends lost 4 bases at V and 2 bases at J; junction bases unmatched: 5.

This clonotype was observed a few times. V and J are TRBV20-1 and TRBJ2-5; 7 nucleotides line up with TRBD1. Germline loops: CDR1 DFQATT, CDR2 SNEGSKA (reference sequence). CDR3 size: 13 residues. V lost 5 bases to trimming and J lost 2 bases; unmatched junction nucleotides: 5. The CDR3 DNA sequence: TGCAGTGCTCCGGGACAGCTACAAGAGACCCAGTACTTC. Residues: CSAPGQLQETQYF.